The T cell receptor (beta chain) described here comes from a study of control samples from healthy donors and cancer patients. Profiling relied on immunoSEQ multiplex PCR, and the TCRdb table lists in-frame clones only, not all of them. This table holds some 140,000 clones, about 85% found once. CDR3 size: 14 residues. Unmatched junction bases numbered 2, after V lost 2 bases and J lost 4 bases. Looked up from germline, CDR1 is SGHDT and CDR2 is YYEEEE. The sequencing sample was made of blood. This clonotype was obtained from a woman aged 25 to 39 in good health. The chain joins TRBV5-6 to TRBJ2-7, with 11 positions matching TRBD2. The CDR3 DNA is TGTGCCAGCAGCTTTACTAGCGGGAGTTACGAGCAGTACTTC. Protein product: CASSFTSGSYEQYF.